The present T cell receptor beta chain was sequenced within a study of T cells in Graves' hyperthyroidism and ophthalmopathy. Study results and limitations: The model anticipated ophthalmopathy a median about six months pre-onset.

Patients were excluded for uncontrolled infection, other autoimmune disease, pregnancy or lactation. As concerns this clonotype: As yet, its antigen is unknown.

The CDR3 is 14 residues long. Trimming took 0 bases from V and 11 from J, leaving 14 bases between them. Germline-derived CDR1 and CDR2 are LGHDT and YNNKEL (reference sequence). RNA transcripts provided the source from which TCR beta CDR3 regions were amplified. A set of HTBI primers served as the primers for a first-round RT-PCR of the TCR CDR3. One entry per CDR3 protein results from TCRdb running MiXCR on the multiplex PCR reads. There are about 770,000 distinct CDR3 sequences in the sample; about 19% occur only once, and roughly a sixth lies in the top ten. The rearrangement links TRBV3-1 to TRBJ2-4; D unresolved. Sequenced sample: blood. The sequence was obtained from a woman aged 45-65 years with Graves' hyperthyroidism that later progressed to Graves' ophthalmopathy. DNA of the CDR3: TGTGCCAGCAGCCAAGAGCCCTTACACCGGCTTCAGTACTTC. It encodes CASSQEPLHRLQYF.